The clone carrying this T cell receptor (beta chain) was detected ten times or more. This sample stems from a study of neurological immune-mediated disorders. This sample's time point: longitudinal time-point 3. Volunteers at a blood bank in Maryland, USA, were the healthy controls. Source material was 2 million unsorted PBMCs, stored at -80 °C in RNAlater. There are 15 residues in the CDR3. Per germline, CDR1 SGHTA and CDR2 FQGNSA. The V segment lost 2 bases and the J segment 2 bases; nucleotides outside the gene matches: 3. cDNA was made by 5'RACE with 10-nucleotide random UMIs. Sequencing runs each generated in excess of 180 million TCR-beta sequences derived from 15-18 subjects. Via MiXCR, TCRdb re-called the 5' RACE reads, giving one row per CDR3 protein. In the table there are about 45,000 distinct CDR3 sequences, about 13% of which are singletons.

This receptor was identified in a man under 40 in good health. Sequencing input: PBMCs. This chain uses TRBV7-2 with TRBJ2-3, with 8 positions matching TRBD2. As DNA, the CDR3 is TGTGCCAGCAGCTTAACTAGCGGATACACAGATACGCAGTATTTT. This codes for CASSLTSGYTDTQYF.